This record covers a single T cell receptor beta chain. Its target is not known. These data originate in a study of response to subunit inactivated influenza vaccine. Findings and caveats of the study: Authors suggested that a seasonal influenza vaccination recruits few new T cells each time.

In TCRdb, the RT-PCR reads were re-called with MiXCR into one record per CDR3 protein. Among 450,000 to 700,000 distinct CDR3 sequences, about 15% were seen once, and the ten largest hold around 10%. V dropped 0 bases and J dropped 0 bases, with 7 bases sitting between them. The germline V gene encodes CDR1 SGHDT and CDR2 YYEEEE. This CDR3 region has 15 residues. The TCR comes from a man in his fifties or sixties who received an inactivated influenza vaccine. Sequenced here: PBMCs from blood, sampled 11 to 12 days after vaccination. The chain uses TRBV5-6 and TRBJ1-5; possibly TRBD1 for D (5 bases). The CDR3 spells CASSLEGVSNQPQHF. Written as DNA, the CDR3 is TGTGCCAGCAGCTTGGAAGGGGTTAGCAATCAGCCCCAGCATTTT.